Included here is one T cell receptor (beta chain) sequence, with context. The data derive from a study of blood T cell repertoires in COVID-19. Study as a whole: Some COVID-19 samples were acute and others convalescent; all came from the United States, Italy and Spain.

The CDR3 loop spans 10 amino acids. The germline V gene encodes CDR1 DFQATT and CDR2 SNEGSKA (reference sequence). V was trimmed by 3 bases and J by 8 bases, leaving 7 bases between them. In the original analysis: Nucleated cell counts were estimated from reference gene primer amplification. Repertoires were generated with immunoSEQ multiplex PCR, while TCRdb's copy carries only in-frame clones and drops some. D and trimming were read from the DNA, whereas the V and J calls and clone size are those reported in that table. Of some 280,000 clones in the sample, around 91% were seen once. The sequencing sample was made of peripheral blood. This rearrangement joins TRBV20-1 to TRBJ1-2; the D is unclear. This clonotype originated in a woman aged 60-70 years with acute or convalescent COVID-19. The CDR3 sequence is CSASNPGYTF. CDR3 DNA: TGCAGTGCTAGTAATCCAGGCTACACCTTC.